This T cell receptor (beta chain) originates from a study of T cell therapy after organ transplantation (dated by TCRdb to between 2019 and 2020). Regarding the complete study: Therapy products were autologous CMV-specific T cells expanded in vitro for around 14 days with a peptide pool of 30 HLA class I and II CMV epitopes. Up to 6 T cell doses were administered to patients every 2 weeks, and patients were monitored for roughly 28 weeks after therapy was completed. Among the ten or so patients, eight were classed as clinical responders, while two were classed as nonresponders. Patients received a median of 1.92 x 10^8 CMV-specific T cells across 2 to 6 intravenous infusions. Long-term post-therapy blood samples were obtained 20 to 29 weeks after therapy was completed. An open-label phase I trial of autologous CMV-specific adoptive T cell therapy in solid-organ transplant recipients was the basis for the study, which was a follow-up TRBV repertoire analysis. Long-term post-therapy samples were available for only 8 of the 10 patients.

The sample's time point label, in plain terms: 20-29 weeks after completion of therapy. The patients had received solid-organ transplants and had drug-resistant/recurrent cytomegalovirus. Some eleven trial participants were selected for repertoire analysis based on availability of post-therapy peripheral blood mononuclear cells. Viable CD3+CD8+CD4- lymphocytes were sorted from PBMCs on a BD FACSAria III. The Qiagen DNeasy Kit was used to extract genomic DNA from the sorted cells. The immunoSEQ two-step, bias-controlled multiplex PCR assay was used to amplify TRB CDR3 regions from genomic DNA. Sequencing of CDR3 libraries was carried out on an Illumina NextSeq 500. In the source study's methods: The immunoSEQ Analyzer platform handled the initial alignment and bioinformatics, which included bias normalization against synthetic CDR3 analogs. Annotation of V, D and J genes was based on the definitions in the IMGT database. For further TRBV analyses, VDJtools version 1.1.10 and the R package tcR version 2.2.1.11 were used with default settings. For the GLIPH analysis, version 1.0 was run with default settings. For CDR3 sequences with at least 5 reads, significant changes in clonotype frequency were assessed with a 2-sided binomial test and Benjamini-Hochberg correction (alpha = 0.01). The immuneACCESS repertoire file appears here via TCRdb, limited to in-frame rearrangements. These files lack a portion of the clones; in checked studies, under half of the deficit traces to unresolved V genes, and the cause of the others is not known. From that table come the V and J calls and clone size; the DNA was used to work out D and trimming. The sample profile shows some 17,000 clones; 65% to 90% of them were found once. The ten largest clonotypes hold around a third of the sample.

In the case of this clone: The target of this receptor is not known. There are no base qualities to consult, and no much larger clone falls within one base.

Study-level results and caveats: Post-therapy reconstitution appeared to include both transferred clonotypes and endogenous clonotypes not detected in the therapy products. The fold change in CD8 clonality after therapy was inversely correlated with pretherapy clonality, which suggests that less biased repertoires were more open to remodeling. Assessment of confounders such as concurrent antirejection and antiviral medications was prevented by the small cohort. Few detected expansions in nonresponders may reflect reduced sample coverage from poor CD8+ T cell yield. Nonresponders showed marked pretherapy clonal expansions with minimal repertoire change after therapy.

The CDR3 contains 17 residues, cysteine and phenylalanine counted. Left in the record is the CDR3 DNA by itself, 51 bases read in frame from the first base. Taken from the germline V gene (reference sequence), the CDR1 and CDR2 loops are MNHEY and SMNVEV. V is pruned by 2 bases and J by 4 bases, leaving 8 bases of the junction without a gene match. This TCR was sampled from a human patient who had received a solid organ transplant and had CMV disease. After transplantation, some T cells may belong to the graft donor instead of the recipient. The sequencing used CD8+ T cells from blood, collected after autologous CMV-specific T cell therapy. The sequence links TRBV27 to TRBJ1-5, with 10 bases in between that match TRBD1. The DNA sequence is as follows: TGTGCCAGCAGTTTAATTCCGGGACAGGGGTCAAATCAGCCCCAGCATTTT. Its translation reads: CASSLIPGQGSNQPQHF.